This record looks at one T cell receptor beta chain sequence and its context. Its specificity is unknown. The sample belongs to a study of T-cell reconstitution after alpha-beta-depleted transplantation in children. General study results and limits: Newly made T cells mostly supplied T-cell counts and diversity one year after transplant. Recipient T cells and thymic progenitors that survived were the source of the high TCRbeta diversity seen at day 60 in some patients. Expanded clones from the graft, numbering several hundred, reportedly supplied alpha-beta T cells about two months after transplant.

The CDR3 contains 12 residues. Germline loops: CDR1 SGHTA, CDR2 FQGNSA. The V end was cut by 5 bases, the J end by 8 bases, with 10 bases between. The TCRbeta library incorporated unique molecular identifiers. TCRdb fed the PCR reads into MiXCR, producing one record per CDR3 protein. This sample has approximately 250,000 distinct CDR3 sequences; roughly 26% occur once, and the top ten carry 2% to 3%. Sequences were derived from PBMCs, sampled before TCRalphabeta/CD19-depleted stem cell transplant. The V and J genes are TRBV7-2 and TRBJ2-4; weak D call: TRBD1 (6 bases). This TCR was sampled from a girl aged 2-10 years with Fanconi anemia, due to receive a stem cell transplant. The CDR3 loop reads CASSPNRDIQYF. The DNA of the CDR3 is TGTGCCAGCAGCCCCAACAGGGACATTCAGTACTTC. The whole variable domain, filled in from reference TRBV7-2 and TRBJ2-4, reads GAGVSQSPSNKVTEKGKDVELRCDPISGHTALYWYRQSLGQGLEFLIYFQGNSAPDKSGLPSDRFSAERTGGSVSTLTIQRTQQEDSAVYLCASSPNRDIQYFGAGTRLSVL.